The entry that follows covers one T cell receptor beta chain sequence. This sample was taken from a study of blood T cell repertoires in COVID-19. CDR1 and CDR2 (germline): MGHRA, YSYEKL. V was clipped by 1 base and J by 3 bases; unmatched bases: 5. The CDR3 is 16 amino acids. The assay was immunoSEQ multiplex PCR, and TCRdb's table has in-frame clones only and misses some. The sample yields 91,000 or so clones, 82% seen once. This chain uses TRBV4-1 with TRBJ2-1; 8 bases fit TRBD1. The sequence came from a man in his fifties with active or convalescent COVID-19. The sequencing sample was made of peripheral blood. The CDR3 is CASSQGTGTGYNEQFF. DNA for the CDR3: TGCGCCAGCAGCCAAGGTACCGGGACAGGCTACAATGAGCAGTTCTTC.